This T cell receptor (beta chain) was recovered during a study of OX40 agonist ivuxolimab in advanced cancers. The protocol was immunoSEQ multiplex PCR, while the TCRdb copy is restricted to in-frame clones and leaves out a portion. The table shows under 20,000 clones, with approximately 85% occurring only once. Trimming took 0 bases from V and 0 from J, leaving 5 bases between them. The CDR3 is made up of 14 amino acids. Germline V gene sequence: CDR1 LNHNV, CDR2 YYDKDF (reference sequence). Specimen: CD4+ or CD8+ T cells sorted from blood, collected in a trial of the OX40 agonist ivuxolimab. The receptor was derived from an adult with an advanced solid tumor such as melanoma, head and neck, liver or kidney cancer. V gene TRBV15 combines with J gene TRBJ1-1; the D is unclear. This chain's CDR3 is CATSRDLMNTEAFF. In DNA, the CDR3 is TGTGCCACCAGCAGAGATCTCATGAACACTGAAGCTTTCTTT.